What follows describes a single T cell receptor beta chain. Sequencing was performed with immunoSEQ multiplex PCR; in TCRdb, only in-frame clones are kept and a portion is missing. Of roughly 250,000 clones detected, roughly 91% appear once; the ten largest clones hold more than 0.8%. This sample was taken from a study of blood T cell repertoires in COVID-19. Unmatched junction bases numbered 4, after V lost 4 bases and J lost 8 bases. Germline V CDR1 and CDR2: SGHDT, YYEEEE. CDR3 length: 13 residues. The receptor was isolated from a man in his thirties or forties with COVID-19, enrolled during active disease. Sequenced material: peripheral blood. This chain joins TRBV5-6 and TRBJ1-2, with 11 positions matching TRBD1. CDR3: CASSAGQGDGYTF. CDR3 nucleotides: TGTGCCAGCAGCGCGGGACAGGGGGACGGCTACACCTTC.